A selection of T cell receptor beta chains follows, all from one sample in a study of blood T cells in healthy people across ages. TCRdb reprocessed the 5' RACE reads via MiXCR and lists one record per CDR3 protein. The sample records 1.5 million to 2 million distinct CDR3 sequences, approximately 28% being singletons. Sequencing used blood. These receptors all come from a woman aged 25-40 years in good health. Each CDR3 is given with its conserved first and last residue. Fields, in order: D gene, V gene, clone size, J gene, CDR3 protein, CDR3 DNA. D genes are given only for firm matches. A clone size is listed for some rows: how often the clone was seen (once, few, many), or a class if it is expanded.

d_gene: NA; v_gene: TRBV20-1; abundance: few; j_gene: TRBJ1-5; CDR3aa: CSAREGTGYSNQPQHF; CDR3nt: TGCAGTGCTAGAGAGGGGACCGGGTATAGCAATCAGCCCCAGCATTTT
d_gene: TRBD2; v_gene: TRBV6-5; abundance: NA; j_gene: TRBJ2-1; CDR3aa: CASSYGWTSGIHEQFF; CDR3nt: TGTGCCAGCAGTTACGGTTGGACTAGCGGGATTCATGAGCAGTTCTTC
d_gene: TRBD1; v_gene: TRBV11-2; abundance: few; j_gene: TRBJ1-1; CDR3aa: CASSFVLGQGPKYEAFF; CDR3nt: TGTGCCAGCAGCTTCGTACTCGGACAGGGGCCGAAATATGAAGCTTTCTTT
d_gene: NA; v_gene: TRBV2; abundance: NA; j_gene: TRBJ2-1; CDR3aa: CASSDVAGTYNEQFF; CDR3nt: TGTGCCAGCAGTGACGTCGCAGGGACGTACAATGAGCAGTTCTTC
d_gene: NA; v_gene: TRBV19; abundance: NA; j_gene: TRBJ1-5; CDR3aa: CASSITALDQPQHF; CDR3nt: TGTGCCAGTAGTATAACAGCTTTGGATCAGCCCCAGCATTTT
d_gene: NA; v_gene: TRBV2; abundance: few; j_gene: TRBJ2-2; CDR3aa: CASSETGRLNTGELFF; CDR3nt: TGTGCCAGCAGTGAAACGGGACGGTTGAACACCGGGGAGCTGTTTTTT
d_gene: NA; v_gene: TRBV10-3; abundance: NA; j_gene: TRBJ2-3; CDR3aa: CAIGGGTTDPTDTQYF; CDR3nt: TGTGCCATCGGGGGGGGGACAACGGATCCCACAGATACGCAGTATTTT
d_gene: NA; v_gene: TRBV15; abundance: NA; j_gene: TRBJ2-7; CDR3aa: CATTNGGYEQYF; CDR3nt: TGTGCCACTACTAATGGGGGGTACGAGCAGTACTTC
d_gene: NA; v_gene: TRBV2; abundance: NA; j_gene: TRBJ2-3; CDR3aa: CASSEFRTDTQYF; CDR3nt: TGTGCCAGCAGTGAGTTTAGGACAGATACGCAGTATTTT
d_gene: NA; v_gene: TRBV5-6; abundance: once; j_gene: TRBJ2-5; CDR3aa: CVSSFGGTQYF; CDR3nt: TGTGTCAGCAGCTTTGGGGGGACCCAGTACTTC
d_gene: NA; v_gene: TRBV7-8; abundance: NA; j_gene: TRBJ1-3; CDR3aa: CASSLGRLGNTIYF; CDR3nt: TGTGCCAGCAGCTTAGGGAGGCTCGGAAACACCATATATTTT
d_gene: NA; v_gene: TRBV29-1; abundance: many; j_gene: TRBJ2-1; CDR3aa: CSVTGQSFNEQFF; CDR3nt: TGCAGCGTAACCGGACAGAGTTTCAATGAGCAGTTCTTC
d_gene: TRBD1; v_gene: TRBV27; abundance: NA; j_gene: TRBJ1-5; CDR3aa: CASSKNAGTGVYSNQPQHF; CDR3nt: TGTGCCAGCAGTAAAAACGCCGGGACAGGGGTGTATAGCAATCAGCCCCAGCATTTT
d_gene: NA; v_gene: TRBV7-9; abundance: NA; j_gene: TRBJ2-3; CDR3aa: CASSPIPPGLVTDTQYF; CDR3nt: TGTGCCAGCAGCCCGATTCCCCCCGGACTGGTCACAGATACGCAGTATTTT
d_gene: TRBD2; v_gene: TRBV24-1; abundance: NA; j_gene: TRBJ2-7; CDR3aa: CATSVASGTLLSYEQYF; CDR3nt: TGTGCCACCAGTGTGGCTAGCGGGACCCTTCTCTCCTACGAGCAGTACTTC
d_gene: NA; v_gene: TRBV7-2; abundance: NA; j_gene: TRBJ2-1; CDR3aa: CASSSSAGTYNEQFF; CDR3nt: TGTGCCAGCAGCTCGTCGGCCGGTACCTACAATGAGCAGTTCTTC
d_gene: NA; v_gene: TRBV6-5; abundance: NA; j_gene: TRBJ1-5; CDR3aa: CAGRLTGQAYNQPQHF; CDR3nt: TGTGCCGGCAGACTGACAGGACAAGCTTACAATCAGCCCCAGCATTTT
d_gene: NA; v_gene: TRBV7-2; abundance: NA; j_gene: TRBJ2-5; CDR3aa: CASSLVAGRAETQYF; CDR3nt: TGTGCCAGCAGCTTAGTTGCGGGGCGCGCGGAGACCCAGTACTTC
d_gene: NA; v_gene: TRBV7-2; abundance: NA; j_gene: TRBJ2-5; CDR3aa: CASSRQVGNEQYF; CDR3nt: TGTGCCAGCAGCAGACAGGTAGGGAATGAGCAGTACTTC
d_gene: NA; v_gene: TRBV20-1; abundance: few; j_gene: TRBJ2-1; CDR3aa: CSASPESNEQFF; CDR3nt: TGCAGTGCTAGTCCCGAGTCGAATGAGCAGTTCTTC
d_gene: NA; v_gene: TRBV5-1; abundance: many; j_gene: TRBJ1-2; CDR3aa: CASSLSGNYGYTF; CDR3nt: TGCGCCAGCAGCTTATCAGGGAACTATGGCTACACCTTC
d_gene: NA; v_gene: TRBV7-2; abundance: many; j_gene: TRBJ2-3; CDR3aa: CASSLDASTDTQYF; CDR3nt: TGCGCCAGCAGCTTGGACGCTAGCACAGATACGCAGTATTTT
d_gene: NA; v_gene: TRBV20-1; abundance: NA; j_gene: TRBJ2-1; CDR3aa: CSARTDDNEQFF; CDR3nt: TGCAGTGCTAGGACAGACGACAATGAGCAGTTCTTC
d_gene: NA; v_gene: TRBV29-1; abundance: NA; j_gene: TRBJ1-1; CDR3aa: CSVDGQEIYTEAFF; CDR3nt: TGCAGCGTTGACGGGCAGGAAATTTACACTGAAGCTTTCTTT
d_gene: NA; v_gene: TRBV7-9; abundance: NA; j_gene: TRBJ2-5; CDR3aa: CASSPQGSGNQETQYF; CDR3nt: TGTGCCAGCAGCCCCCAAGGAAGCGGAAACCAAGAGACCCAGTACTTC
d_gene: NA; v_gene: TRBV5-1; abundance: few; j_gene: TRBJ2-7; CDR3aa: CASSFGTGDTEQYF; CDR3nt: TGCGCCAGCAGCTTCGGGACGGGGGACACCGAGCAGTACTTC
d_gene: NA; v_gene: TRBV6-5; abundance: NA; j_gene: TRBJ1-1; CDR3aa: CASSYNQGSLRAFF; CDR3nt: TGTGCCAGCAGTTACAACCAGGGGAGCTTAAGAGCTTTCTTT
d_gene: TRBD1; v_gene: TRBV27; abundance: few; j_gene: TRBJ2-1; CDR3aa: CASNLQGNSYNEQFF; CDR3nt: TGTGCCAGCAACCTACAGGGGAACAGCTACAATGAGCAGTTCTTC
d_gene: NA; v_gene: TRBV3-1; abundance: NA; j_gene: TRBJ2-3; CDR3aa: CASSQDLSRARTDTQYF; CDR3nt: TGTGCCAGCAGCCAAGATCTCTCTCGAGCACGAACAGATACGCAGTATTTT
d_gene: NA; v_gene: TRBV5-6; abundance: many; j_gene: TRBJ2-1; CDR3aa: CASSWGPYEQFF; CDR3nt: TGTGCCAGCAGCTGGGGTCCGTATGAGCAGTTCTTC
d_gene: NA; v_gene: TRBV7-9; abundance: NA; j_gene: TRBJ2-7; CDR3aa: CASSLVGPLEQYF; CDR3nt: TGTGCCAGCAGCTTAGTAGGTCCTCTCGAGCAGTACTTC
d_gene: NA; v_gene: TRBV3-1; abundance: many; j_gene: TRBJ2-5; CDR3aa: CASSGDSETQYF; CDR3nt: TGTGCCAGCAGCGGGGACTCGGAGACCCAGTACTTC
d_gene: NA; v_gene: TRBV29-1; abundance: NA; j_gene: TRBJ2-7; CDR3aa: CSVEDMETATYEQYF; CDR3nt: TGCAGCGTTGAAGATATGGAGACAGCGACCTACGAGCAGTACTTC
d_gene: TRBD2; v_gene: TRBV20-1; abundance: few; j_gene: TRBJ2-1; CDR3aa: CSARDSASGWGNEQFF; CDR3nt: TGCAGTGCTAGAGATTCTGCTAGCGGGTGGGGGAATGAGCAGTTCTTC
d_gene: NA; v_gene: TRBV30; abundance: NA; j_gene: TRBJ1-5; CDR3aa: CAWSVGRLNQPQHF; CDR3nt: TGTGCCTGGAGTGTGGGGAGACTAAATCAGCCCCAGCATTTT
d_gene: NA; v_gene: TRBV20-1; abundance: NA; j_gene: TRBJ2-3; CDR3aa: CSARAPPKRAQYF; CDR3nt: TGCAGTGCTAGAGCGCCCCCCAAAAGAGCGCAGTATTTT
d_gene: NA; v_gene: TRBV6-5; abundance: many; j_gene: TRBJ1-2; CDR3aa: CASRRGGRQWVVGYTF; CDR3nt: TGTGCCAGCAGGAGGGGTGGACGGCAGTGGGTTGTTGGCTACACCTTC
d_gene: NA; v_gene: TRBV6-6; abundance: many; j_gene: TRBJ1-5; CDR3aa: CASSYISNQPQHF; CDR3nt: TGTGCCAGCAGTTATATTAGCAATCAGCCCCAGCATTTT
d_gene: NA; v_gene: TRBV4-1; abundance: NA; j_gene: TRBJ2-3; CDR3aa: CASSKGGKDYITQYF; CDR3nt: TGCGCCAGCAGCAAAGGAGGCAAGGACTATATTACGCAGTATTTT
d_gene: NA; v_gene: TRBV5-1; abundance: few; j_gene: TRBJ2-1; CDR3aa: CASSVGGGGNEQFF; CDR3nt: TGCGCCAGCAGCGTGGGGGGAGGAGGCAATGAGCAGTTCTTC
d_gene: NA; v_gene: TRBV20-1; abundance: many; j_gene: TRBJ2-3; CDR3aa: CSAQSPGTDTQYF; CDR3nt: TGCAGTGCCCAGAGCCCCGGGACAGATACGCAGTATTTT
d_gene: TRBD2; v_gene: TRBV29-1; abundance: NA; j_gene: TRBJ2-1; CDR3aa: CSGVRGVQQFF; CDR3nt: TGCAGCGGCGTACGGGGGGTTCAGCAGTTCTTC
d_gene: NA; v_gene: TRBV29-1; abundance: few; j_gene: TRBJ1-4; CDR3aa: CSVDAGNEKLFF; CDR3nt: TGCAGCGTTGACGCGGGGAATGAAAAACTGTTTTTT
d_gene: TRBD2; v_gene: TRBV20-1; abundance: NA; j_gene: TRBJ2-1; CDR3aa: CSARVSSGSSYNEQFF; CDR3nt: TGCAGTGCTAGAGTTTCTAGCGGGAGTTCCTACAATGAGCAGTTCTTC
d_gene: TRBD2; v_gene: TRBV19; abundance: NA; j_gene: TRBJ2-1; CDR3aa: CATRGTSGGVSYNEQFF; CDR3nt: TGTGCCACTCGAGGGACTAGCGGGGGTGTCTCCTACAATGAGCAGTTCTTC
d_gene: TRBD1; v_gene: TRBV5-1; abundance: NA; j_gene: TRBJ2-5; CDR3aa: CASSLAGQSIGETQYF; CDR3nt: TGCGCCAGCAGCTTGGCGGGACAGTCAATAGGGGAGACCCAGTACTTC